This T cell receptor beta chain stems from a study of beta chain features in type 1 diabetes. At least ten counts were recorded for this clone. As every portion of the isolated RNA was reverse transcribed, the sequencing read expressed TCRB transcripts. The table came from immunoSEQ multiplex PCR; TCRdb's copy has only in-frame clones and leaves some out. The sample has around 340,000 clones, 6.5% to 10% seen once. The TCR was taken from a woman between 18 and 30 years old in good health. The sequenced material came from central memory CD4+ T cells from blood.

The CDR3 coding sequence is TGTGCCAGCAGCCGGGACCAGCTGGATACGCAGTATTTT. It is translated as CASSRDQLDTQYF. V is TRBV7-9 and J is TRBJ2-3, with D perhaps matching TRBD1 or TRBD2 (5 bases each). The CDR3 is made up of 13 amino acids. Germline CDR1 and CDR2: SEHNR and FQNEAQ (reference sequence). The V end was cut by 5 bases, the J end by 6 bases, with 12 bases between.